Below, one T cell receptor beta chain is given with its context. What it recognizes is unknown. In the original processing: Owing to the provision of junction-only sequences devoid of quality scores by immunoSEQ, filtering differed. The data were produced by immunoSEQ multiplex PCR, yet TCRdb's version contains in-frame clones alone and is incomplete. That table is the source of V, J and clone size, and D and trimming were worked out from the DNA. Of 2 million to 2.5 million clones listed, just under 95% were seen once; the top ten hold around 1.1%. The source of the sample is a study of shared clonotypes between healthy human individuals. Naive CD8 populations comprised CD45RO-negative cells positively selected for CCR7, excluding terminally differentiated effector memory CD45RA+ cells. Study outcomes and limitations: Naive subsets tended to show greater estimated richness than memory subsets. Read depth was anticipated to influence clonotype sharing among donors.

This CDR3 is 12 amino acids long. From germline, CDR1 is SGHDN and CDR2 FVKESK. Trimming took 0 bases from V and 6 from J, leaving 6 bases between them. The clonotype originates from a man aged 18 to 30 in good health. The sequencing sample was made of naive CD8+ T cells sorted from blood. The chain uses TRBV14 and TRBJ2-7; maybe TRBD1 (5 bases). CDR3 in DNA: TGTGCCAGCAGCCAAGAAAGGGGCGAGCAGTACTTC. Translated: CASSQERGEQYF.